Listed below are T cell receptor beta chains from one sample, sequenced in a study of T-cell memory formation after mild COVID-19. TCRdb processed the 5' RACE reads anew with MiXCR; each CDR3 protein has one entry. The sample lists roughly 340,000 distinct CDR3 sequences, more than 15% occurring once. Sequencing used PBMCs or a T cell subset sorted from them (not recorded which). Source of these receptors: a man aged 18 to 29 who had mild COVID-19 (a few samples of this study predate the infection). Cell type and time point are not known. Both conserved end residues are part of each CDR3. D genes are given only for firm matches. The size entry is marked missing in some rows and otherwise reads once, few, many or a size class.

few,TRBJ2-4,14,TRBD1,TRBV18,CASSPWDRENIQYF,TGTGCCAGCTCACCTTGGGACAGAGAAAACATTCAGTACTTC
few,TRBJ1-5,15,.,TRBV2,CASTAGTLSNQPQHF,TGTGCCAGCACCGCCGGGACCCTTAGCAATCAGCCCCAGCATTTT
few,TRBJ1-2,13,.,TRBV12-3/TRBV12-4,CASSGGPIYGYTF,TGTGCCAGCAGCGGGGGCCCAATTTATGGCTACACCTTC
few,TRBJ2-7,14,.,TRBV4-3,CASSHTYRANEQYF,TGCGCCAGCAGCCATACCTACAGGGCCAACGAGCAGTACTTC
.,TRBJ2-2,14,.,TRBV6-5,CASSTGPGTGELFF,TGTGCCAGCAGTACGGGACCCGGCACCGGGGAGCTGTTTTTT
.,TRBJ2-3,13,.,TRBV6-2/TRBV6-3,CASSETGTDTQYF,TGTGCCAGCAGTGAGACAGGAACAGATACGCAGTATTTT
.,TRBJ1-2,14,.,TRBV10-3,CAISPQGGGYGYTF,TGTGCCATCAGCCCACAGGGAGGGGGCTATGGCTACACCTTC
few,TRBJ2-7,17,.,TRBV7-9,CASSSTLGRDNSYEQYF,TGTGCCAGCAGCTCAACCCTGGGACGGGATAACTCCTACGAGCAGTACTTC
.,TRBJ2-2,15,.,TRBV5-1,CASSSWGANTGELFF,TGCGCCAGCAGCTCATGGGGCGCGAACACCGGGGAGCTGTTTTTT
few,TRBJ2-3,14,.,TRBV5-1,CASSLTGQTDTQYF,TGCGCCAGCAGCTTGACCGGACAGACAGATACGCAGTATTTT
.,TRBJ2-2,13,.,TRBV20-1,CSARVAATGELFF,TGCAGTGCTAGGGTAGCCGCCACCGGGGAGCTGTTTTTT
few,TRBJ2-3,15,TRBD2,TRBV4-1,CASSQLLTSADTQYF,TGCGCCAGCAGCCAACTCTTGACTAGCGCAGATACGCAGTATTTT
few,TRBJ1-1,10,.,TRBV29-1,CSGRETEAFF,TGCAGCGGCAGGGAAACTGAAGCTTTCTTT
few,TRBJ1-3,14,.,TRBV4-2,CASSQFGPGNTIYF,TGTGCCAGCAGCCAATTCGGCCCTGGAAACACCATATATTTT
many,TRBJ1-2,15,.,TRBV28,CASSFGQGLDYGYTF,TGTGCCAGCAGTTTTGGGCAGGGCCTCGACTATGGCTACACCTTC
.,TRBJ2-3,14,TRBD2,TRBV6-1,CASWGKVAGDTQYF,TGTGCCAGCTGGGGGAAAGTAGCGGGAGATACGCAGTATTTT
few,TRBJ2-3,14,.,TRBV5-1,CASKLEAFTDTQYF,TGCGCCAGCAAGTTGGAGGCCTTCACAGATACGCAGTATTTT
few,TRBJ2-5,16,TRBD2,TRBV28,CASSRGLAGAEETQYF,TGTGCCAGCAGCCGCGGACTAGCGGGGGCCGAAGAGACCCAGTACTTC
many,TRBJ1-5,16,TRBD1,TRBV20-1,CSANRDRVGVDQPQHF,TGCAGTGCAAACCGGGACAGGGTAGGAGTAGATCAGCCCCAGCATTTT
.,TRBJ2-3,16,.,TRBV4-1,CASSQDFVSLTDTQYF,TGCGCCAGCAGCCAAGATTTTGTCAGCCTCACAGATACGCAGTATTTT
.,TRBJ2-3,16,TRBD2,TRBV10-2,CASTPWGTSVTDTQYF,TGCGCCAGCACCCCTTGGGGGACTAGCGTCACAGATACGCAGTATTTT
.,TRBJ2-2,15,.,TRBV9,CASSAPGSPTGELFF,TGTGCCAGCAGCGCCCCAGGGAGTCCCACCGGGGAGCTGTTTTTT
.,TRBJ2-3,16,TRBD2,TRBV10-3,CASTGRLAENTDTQYF,TGTGCCAGCACGGGACGGCTAGCGGAGAACACAGATACGCAGTATTTT
few,TRBJ1-3,14,.,TRBV11-2,CASSQQFSGNTIYF,TGTGCCAGCAGCCAACAATTCTCTGGAAACACCATATATTTT
many,TRBJ1-2,14,.,TRBV7-9,CASSLGRGQILYTF,TGTGCCAGCAGCTTGGGACGCGGACAAATACTCTACACCTTC
few,TRBJ2-5,15,TRBD1,TRBV2,CASTGPTGVGETQYF,TGTGCCAGCACCGGACCGACAGGGGTCGGAGAGACCCAGTACTTC
.,TRBJ2-4,15,.,TRBV7-9,CASSHMGRIENIQYF,TGTGCCAGCAGCCACATGGGCAGGATTGAGAACATTCAGTACTTC
.,TRBJ2-1,13,.,TRBV20-1,CSARRGMDNEQFF,TGCAGTGCTAGAAGGGGTATGGACAATGAGCAGTTCTTC
.,TRBJ1-1,14,.,TRBV20-1,CSARDPRTNTEAFF,TGCAGTGCTAGAGATCCGCGGACGAACACTGAAGCTTTCTTT
many,TRBJ2-3,11,.,TRBV3-1,CASSQADTQYF,TGTGCCAGCAGCCAAGCAGATACGCAGTATTTT
few,TRBJ2-3,15,.,TRBV6-5,CASSRGPISTDTQYF,TGTGCCAGCAGCCGGGGACCGATAAGTACAGATACGCAGTATTTT
.,TRBJ2-7,15,.,TRBV5-4,CASSQDVNPTYEQYF,TGTGCCAGCAGCCAGGACGTAAATCCTACCTACGAGCAGTACTTC
many,TRBJ2-5,15,TRBD2,TRBV5-1,CASSLLGGAEETQYF,TGCGCCAGCAGCTTGCTCGGGGGGGCAGAAGAGACCCAGTACTTC
.,TRBJ2-7,11,.,TRBV27,CASGTRYGQYF,TGTGCCAGCGGGACCAGGTATGGGCAGTACTTC
.,TRBJ2-7,13,.,TRBV7-2,CASSPPDVYEQYF,TGTGCCAGCAGCCCCCCGGACGTCTACGAGCAGTACTTC
.,TRBJ2-7,14,.,TRBV15,CATSRDLSRRKQYF,TGTGCCACCAGCAGAGATTTGAGCCGACGCAAGCAGTACTTC
few,TRBJ2-3,13,.,TRBV9,CASSVASSDTQYF,TGTGCCAGCAGCGTAGCTAGCAGTGATACGCAGTATTTT
.,TRBJ1-1,12,.,TRBV10-2,CASSPGTGMGFF,TGCGCCAGCAGTCCAGGGACGGGGATGGGTTTCTTT
.,TRBJ1-1,16,.,TRBV20-1,CSARSTGRHMNTEAFF,TGCAGTGCTAGATCGACAGGTAGACACATGAACACTGAAGCTTTCTTT